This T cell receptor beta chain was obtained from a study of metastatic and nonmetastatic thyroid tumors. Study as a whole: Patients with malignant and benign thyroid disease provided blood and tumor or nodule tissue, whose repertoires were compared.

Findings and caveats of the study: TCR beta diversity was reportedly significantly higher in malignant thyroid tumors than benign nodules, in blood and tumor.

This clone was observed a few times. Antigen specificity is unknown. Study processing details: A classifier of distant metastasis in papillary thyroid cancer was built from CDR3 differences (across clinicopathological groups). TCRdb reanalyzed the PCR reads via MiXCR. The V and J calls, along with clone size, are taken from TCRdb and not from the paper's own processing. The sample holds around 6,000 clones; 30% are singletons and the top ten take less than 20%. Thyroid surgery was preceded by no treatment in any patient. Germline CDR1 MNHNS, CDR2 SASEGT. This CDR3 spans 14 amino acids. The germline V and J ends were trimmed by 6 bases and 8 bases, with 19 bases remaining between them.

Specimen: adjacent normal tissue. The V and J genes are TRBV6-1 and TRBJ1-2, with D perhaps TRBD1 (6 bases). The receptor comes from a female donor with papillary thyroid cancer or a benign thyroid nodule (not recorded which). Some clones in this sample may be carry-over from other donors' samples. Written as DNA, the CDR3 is TGTGCCAGCAGCTCACAGGGCGGCGGAAGAGGCTACACCTTC. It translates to CASSSQGGGRGYTF.